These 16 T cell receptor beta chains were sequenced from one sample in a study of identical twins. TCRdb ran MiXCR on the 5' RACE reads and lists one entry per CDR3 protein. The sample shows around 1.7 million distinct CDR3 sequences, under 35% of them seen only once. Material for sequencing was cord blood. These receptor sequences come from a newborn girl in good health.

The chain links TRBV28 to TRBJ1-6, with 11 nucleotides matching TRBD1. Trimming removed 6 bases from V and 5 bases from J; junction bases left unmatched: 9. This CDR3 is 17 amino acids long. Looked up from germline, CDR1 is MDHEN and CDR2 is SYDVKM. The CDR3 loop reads CASSRTGGAPNNSPLHF. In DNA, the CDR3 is TGTGCCAGCAGCCGGACAGGGGGCGCCCCAAATAATTCACCCCTCCACTTT.

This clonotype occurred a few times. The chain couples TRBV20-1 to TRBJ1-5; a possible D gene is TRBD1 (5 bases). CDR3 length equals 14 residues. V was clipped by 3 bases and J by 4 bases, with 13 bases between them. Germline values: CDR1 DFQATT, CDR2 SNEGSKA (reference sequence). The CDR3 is CSASSREGNQPQHF. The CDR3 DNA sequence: TGCAGTGCTAGTAGCAGGGAGGGGAATCAGCCCCAGCATTTT.

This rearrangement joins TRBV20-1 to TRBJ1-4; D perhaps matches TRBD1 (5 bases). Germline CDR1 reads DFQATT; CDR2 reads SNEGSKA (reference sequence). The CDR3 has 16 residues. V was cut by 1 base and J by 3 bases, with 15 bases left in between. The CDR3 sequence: CSARGNTGGANEKLFF. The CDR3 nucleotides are TGCAGTGCTAGAGGGAATACGGGGGGAGCTAATGAAAAACTGTTTTTT.

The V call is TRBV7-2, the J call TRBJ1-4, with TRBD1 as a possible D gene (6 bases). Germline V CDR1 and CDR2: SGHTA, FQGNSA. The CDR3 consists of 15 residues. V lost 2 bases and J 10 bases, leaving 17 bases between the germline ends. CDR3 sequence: CASSLKTGPSGKLFF. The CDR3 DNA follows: TGTGCCAGCAGCTTAAAAACAGGGCCTTCGGGAAAACTGTTTTTT.

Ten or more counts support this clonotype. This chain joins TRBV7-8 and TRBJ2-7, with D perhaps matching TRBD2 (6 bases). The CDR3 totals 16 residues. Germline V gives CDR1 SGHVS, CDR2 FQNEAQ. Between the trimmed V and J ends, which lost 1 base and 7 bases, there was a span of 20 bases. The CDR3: CASSLVSPGVLFEQYF. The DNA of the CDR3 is TGTGCCAGCAGCTTAGTTTCTCCGGGAGTTCTTTTTGAGCAGTACTTC.

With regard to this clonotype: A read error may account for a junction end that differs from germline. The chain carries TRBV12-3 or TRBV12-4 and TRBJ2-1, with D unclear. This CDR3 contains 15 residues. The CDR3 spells CASSFSGFSYDEQFF. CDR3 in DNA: TGTGCCAGCAGTTTTTCCGGGTTTTCCTACGATGAGCAGTTCTTC.

CDR3 nucleotide sequence: TGCGCCAGCAGCAACGCCGCGACACGAAGATACAATGAGCAGTTCTTC. Protein product: CASSNAATRRYNEQFF. V is TRBV5-1 and J is TRBJ2-1; D is unclear. Per the germline V gene, CDR1 is SGHRS and CDR2 is YFSETQ. Trimming shortened V by 4 bases and J by 4 bases, and 18 bases separated the two germline ends. The CDR3 contains 16 residues.

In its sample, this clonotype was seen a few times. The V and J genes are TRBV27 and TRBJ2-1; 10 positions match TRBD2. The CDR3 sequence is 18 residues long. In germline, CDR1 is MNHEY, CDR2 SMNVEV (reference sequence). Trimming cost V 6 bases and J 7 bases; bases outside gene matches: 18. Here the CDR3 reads CASSTRWGPSGSRNEQFF. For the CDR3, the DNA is TGTGCCAGCAGCACCAGGTGGGGGCCTAGCGGGAGTAGAAATGAGCAGTTCTTC.

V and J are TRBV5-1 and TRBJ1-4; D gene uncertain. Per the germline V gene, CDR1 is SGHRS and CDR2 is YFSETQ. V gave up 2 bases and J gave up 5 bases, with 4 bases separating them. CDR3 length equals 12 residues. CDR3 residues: CASSFENEKLFF. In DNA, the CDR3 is TGCGCCAGCAGCTTCGAAAATGAAAAACTGTTTTTT.

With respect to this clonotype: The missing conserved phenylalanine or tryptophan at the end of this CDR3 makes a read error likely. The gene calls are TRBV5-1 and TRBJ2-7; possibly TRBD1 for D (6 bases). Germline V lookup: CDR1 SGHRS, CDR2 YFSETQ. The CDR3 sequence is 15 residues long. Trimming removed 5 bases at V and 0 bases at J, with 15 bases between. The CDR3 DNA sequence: TGCGCCAGCAGGGAGTTACAGGGATCCTCCTACGAGCAGTACTCC. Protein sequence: CASRELQGSSYEQYS.

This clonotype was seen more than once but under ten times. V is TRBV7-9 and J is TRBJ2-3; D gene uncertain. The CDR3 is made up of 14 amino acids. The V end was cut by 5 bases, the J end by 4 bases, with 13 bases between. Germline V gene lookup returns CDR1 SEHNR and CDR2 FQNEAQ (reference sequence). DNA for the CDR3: TGTGCCAGCAGCCAACTTAATGTGGCAGATACGCAGTATTTT. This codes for CASSQLNVADTQYF.

CDR3 nucleotide sequence: TGTGCCAGCAGCTTAGTTCCCCCGTCCAATCAGCCCCAGCATTTT. Translated: CASSLVPPSNQPQHF. The rearrangement joins TRBV7-9 to TRBJ1-5; no firm D call. CDR1 and CDR2 from the germline V gene are SEHNR and FQNEAQ (reference sequence). CDR3 size: 15 residues. The V end lost 1 base, the J end lost 3 bases, and 10 bases lay between the germline ends.

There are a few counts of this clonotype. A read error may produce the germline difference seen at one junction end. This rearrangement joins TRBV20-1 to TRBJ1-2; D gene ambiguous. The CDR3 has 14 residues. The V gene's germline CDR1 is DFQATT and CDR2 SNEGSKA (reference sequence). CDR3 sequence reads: CSASRGNAKYGYTF. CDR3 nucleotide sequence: TGCAGTGCTAGCCGTGGGAACGCTAAGTATGGCTACACCTTC.

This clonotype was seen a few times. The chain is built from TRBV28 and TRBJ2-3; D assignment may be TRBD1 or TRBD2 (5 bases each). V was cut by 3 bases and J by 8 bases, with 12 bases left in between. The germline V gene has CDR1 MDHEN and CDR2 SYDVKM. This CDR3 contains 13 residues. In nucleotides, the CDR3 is TGTGCCAGCAGTTTTGGGGGAGTAGGTACGCAGTATTTT. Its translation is CASSFGGVGTQYF.

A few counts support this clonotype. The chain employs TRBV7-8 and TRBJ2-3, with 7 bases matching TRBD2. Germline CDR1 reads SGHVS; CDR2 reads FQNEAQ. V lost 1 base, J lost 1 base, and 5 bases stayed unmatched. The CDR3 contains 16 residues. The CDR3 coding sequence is TGTGCCAGCAGCTTAGTGCGGGAGAGGCGCACAGATACGCAGTATTTT. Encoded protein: CASSLVRERRTDTQYF.

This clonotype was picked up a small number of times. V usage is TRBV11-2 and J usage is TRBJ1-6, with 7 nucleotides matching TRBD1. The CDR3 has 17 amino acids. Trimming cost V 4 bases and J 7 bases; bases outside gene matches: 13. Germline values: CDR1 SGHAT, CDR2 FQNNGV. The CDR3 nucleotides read TGTGCCAGCAGCTCCTTAAAAGGGGGCAAGGGGAATTCACCCCTCCACTTT. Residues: CASSSLKGGKGNSPLHF.